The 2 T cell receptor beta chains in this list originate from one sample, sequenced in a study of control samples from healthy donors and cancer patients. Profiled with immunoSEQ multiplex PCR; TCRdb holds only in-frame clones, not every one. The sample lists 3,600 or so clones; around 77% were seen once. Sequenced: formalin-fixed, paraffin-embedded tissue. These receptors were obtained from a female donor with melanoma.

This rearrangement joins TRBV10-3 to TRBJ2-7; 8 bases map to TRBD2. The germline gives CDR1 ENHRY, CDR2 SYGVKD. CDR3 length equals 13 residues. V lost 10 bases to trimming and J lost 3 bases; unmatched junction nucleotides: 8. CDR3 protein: CATVTGRGYEQYF. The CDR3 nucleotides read TGTGCCACAGTAACCGGGAGGGGCTACGAGCAGTACTTC.

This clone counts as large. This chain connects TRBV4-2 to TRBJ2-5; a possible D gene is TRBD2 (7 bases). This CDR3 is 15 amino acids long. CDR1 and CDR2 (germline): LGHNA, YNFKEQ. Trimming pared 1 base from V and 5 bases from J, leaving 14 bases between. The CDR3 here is CASSQGSEGGETQYF. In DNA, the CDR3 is TGTGCCAGCAGCCAAGGGAGCGAGGGGGGGGAGACCCAGTACTTC.